This TCR beta chain was recovered during a study of blood T cell repertoires in COVID-19. Profiling relied on immunoSEQ multiplex PCR, and the TCRdb table lists in-frame clones only, not all of them. The data show some 150,000 clones, approximately 84% seen once. This CDR3 comprises 16 residues. Sequencing used peripheral blood. This receptor was obtained from a human donor with acute or convalescent COVID-19. The donor label of this sample is uncertain. The rearrangement links TRBV21-1 to TRBJ1-1. TRBV21-1 is classified as a pseudogene. In nucleotides, the CDR3 is TGTGCCAGCATCCGATTGCCTGGGGGGGCGAACACTGAAGCTTTCTTT. Residues: CASIRLPGGANTEAFF.